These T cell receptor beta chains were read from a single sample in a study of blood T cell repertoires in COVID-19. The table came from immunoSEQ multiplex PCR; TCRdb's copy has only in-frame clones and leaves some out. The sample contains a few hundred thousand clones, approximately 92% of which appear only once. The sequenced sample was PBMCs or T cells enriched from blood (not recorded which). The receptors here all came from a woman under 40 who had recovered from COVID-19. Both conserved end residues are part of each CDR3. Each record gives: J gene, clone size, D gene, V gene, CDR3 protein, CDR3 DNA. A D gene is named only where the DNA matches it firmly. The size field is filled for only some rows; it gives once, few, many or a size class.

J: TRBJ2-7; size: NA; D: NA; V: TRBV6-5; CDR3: CASSYQATVSYEQYF; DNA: TGTGCCAGCAGTTACCAAGCGACAGTGTCCTACGAGCAGTACTTC
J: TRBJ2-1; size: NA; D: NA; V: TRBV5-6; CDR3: CASSSQGNEQFF; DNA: TGTGCCAGCAGCTCACAGGGTAATGAGCAGTTCTTC
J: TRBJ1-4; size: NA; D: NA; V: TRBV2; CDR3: CASRSSETRVDEKLFF; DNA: TGTGCCAGCAGGTCGTCCGAGACTAGGGTCGATGAAAAACTGTTTTTT
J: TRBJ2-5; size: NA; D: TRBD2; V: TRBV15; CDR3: CATRSTGGSETQYF; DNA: TGTGCCACCAGATCTACGGGAGGGTCAGAGACCCAGTACTTC
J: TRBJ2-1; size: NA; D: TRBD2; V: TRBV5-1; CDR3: CASSSGTSGGYNEQFF; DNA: TGCGCCAGCAGCTCGGGGACTAGCGGGGGGTACAATGAGCAGTTCTTC
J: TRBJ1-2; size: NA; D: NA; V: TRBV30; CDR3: CAWTSGAGYTF; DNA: TGTGCCTGGACATCAGGGGCTGGCTACACCTTC
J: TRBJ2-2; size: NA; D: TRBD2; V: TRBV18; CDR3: CASSPSGTTNTGELFF; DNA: TGTGCCAGCTCACCATCCGGGACTACGAACACCGGGGAGCTGTTTTTT
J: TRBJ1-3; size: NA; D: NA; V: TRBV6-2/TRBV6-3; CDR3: CASSRGQGNTIYF; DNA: TGTGCCAGCAGCCGGGGGCAAGGAAACACCATATATTTT
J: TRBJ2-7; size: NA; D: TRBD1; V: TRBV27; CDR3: CASSRPGQGQFSYEQYF; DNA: TGTGCCAGCAGTCGACCCGGACAGGGCCAATTCTCCTACGAGCAGTACTTC
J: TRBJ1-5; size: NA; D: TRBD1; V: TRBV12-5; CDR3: CASAPGQGANQPQHF; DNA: TGTGCTAGTGCCCCAGGGCAGGGGGCGAATCAGCCCCAGCATTTT
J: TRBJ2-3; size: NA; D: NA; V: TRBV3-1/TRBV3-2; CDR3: CASSQAPDTQYF; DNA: TGTGCCAGCAGCCAAGCCCCGGATACGCAGTATTTT
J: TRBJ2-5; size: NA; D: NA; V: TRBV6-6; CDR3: CASSTQDFSQEYF; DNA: TGTGCCAGCAGTACCCAGGACTTCTCTCAGGAGTACTTC
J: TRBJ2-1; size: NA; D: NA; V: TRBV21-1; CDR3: CASSKGRTGTGSSYNEQFF; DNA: TGTGCCAGCAGCAAAGGGCGGACTGGAACGGGAAGCTCCTACAATGAGCAGTTCTTC
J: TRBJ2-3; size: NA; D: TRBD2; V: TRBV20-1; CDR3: CSASGLAGTAGTDTQYF; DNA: TGCAGTGCCAGTGGACTAGCGGGCACCGCGGGCACAGATACGCAGTATTTT
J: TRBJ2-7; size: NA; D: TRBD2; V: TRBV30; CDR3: CASRGGRSYEQYF; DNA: TGTGCCTCGCGGGGGGGGAGGTCCTACGAGCAGTACTTC
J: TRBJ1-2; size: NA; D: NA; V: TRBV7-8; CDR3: CASSLDGQSTYGYTF; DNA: TGTGCCAGCAGCTTAGACGGACAGAGTACTTATGGCTACACCTTC
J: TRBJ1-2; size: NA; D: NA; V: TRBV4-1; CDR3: CASSPEEGNYGYTF; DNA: TGCGCCAGCAGCCCTGAGGAGGGTAACTATGGCTACACCTTC
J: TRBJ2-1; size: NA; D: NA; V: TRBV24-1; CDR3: CATSPAGATDEQFF; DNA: TGTGCCACCAGTCCGGCAGGGGCTACCGATGAGCAGTTCTTC
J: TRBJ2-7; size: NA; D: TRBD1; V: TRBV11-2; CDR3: CASSAGDRDGLDEQYF; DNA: TGTGCCAGCAGCGCGGGGGACAGGGACGGGCTAGACGAGCAGTACTTC
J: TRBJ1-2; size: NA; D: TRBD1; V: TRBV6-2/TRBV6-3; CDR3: CASSYSGQGASGYTF; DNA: TGTGCCAGCAGTTACTCAGGACAGGGGGCCTCTGGCTACACCTTC
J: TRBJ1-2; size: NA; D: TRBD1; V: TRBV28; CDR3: CASSTTRQGFYGYTF; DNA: TGTGCCAGCTCAACTACGCGACAGGGGTTCTATGGCTACACCTTC
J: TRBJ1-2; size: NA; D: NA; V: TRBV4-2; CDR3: CASSQGQAVGYGYTF; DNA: TGTGCCAGCAGCCAAGGACAGGCGGTGGGCTATGGCTACACCTTC
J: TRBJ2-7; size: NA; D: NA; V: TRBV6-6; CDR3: CASSSTRVGSYEQYF; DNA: TGTGCCAGCAGTTCCACCAGGGTGGGCTCCTACGAGCAGTACTTC
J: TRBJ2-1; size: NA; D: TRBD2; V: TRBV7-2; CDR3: CASTLGLANNEQFF; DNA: TGTGCCAGCACTTTGGGACTAGCGAACAATGAGCAGTTCTTC
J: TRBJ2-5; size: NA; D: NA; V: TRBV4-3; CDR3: CASSQDWGSGRETQYF; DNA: TGCGCCAGCAGCCAAGATTGGGGCTCCGGGAGAGAGACCCAGTACTTC
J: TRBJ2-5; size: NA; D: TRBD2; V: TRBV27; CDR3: CASSLSGEGPWGETQYF; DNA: TGTGCCAGCAGTTTATCGGGGGAGGGACCCTGGGGTGAGACCCAGTACTTC
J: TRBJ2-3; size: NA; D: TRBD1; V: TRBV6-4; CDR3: CASSVAAGGTRDTQYF; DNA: TGTGCCAGCAGTGTTGCTGCAGGGGGAACCAGAGATACGCAGTATTTT
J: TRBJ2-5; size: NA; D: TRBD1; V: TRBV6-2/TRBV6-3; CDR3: CASSYPGQGAMYQETQYF; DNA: TGTGCCAGCAGTTACCCCGGACAGGGGGCAATGTACCAAGAGACCCAGTACTTC
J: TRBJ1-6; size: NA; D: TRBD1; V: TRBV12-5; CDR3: CASGLGTGLFMNSPLHF; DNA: TGTGCTAGTGGTTTGGGGACAGGCTTGTTTATGAATTCACCCCTCCACTTT
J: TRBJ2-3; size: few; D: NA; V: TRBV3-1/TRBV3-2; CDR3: CASSQGQDTQYF; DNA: TGTGCCAGCAGCCAAGGTCAAGATACGCAGTATTTT